The clone carrying this T cell receptor (beta chain) was seen ten or more times. TCRdb re-analysed the 5' RACE reads in MiXCR, keeping a single row per CDR3 protein. The sample includes over 95,000 distinct CDR3 sequences, around 17% of them seen just once. This entry belongs to a study of T cells of healthy individuals. Trimming pared 0 bases from V and 12 bases from J, leaving 15 bases between. Germline V gives CDR1 LGHNA, CDR2 YSLEER. The CDR3 contains 14 residues. The sequence was collected from a human donor in good health. This sequence joins TRBV4-3 and TRBJ2-1; D remains ambiguous. CDR3 sequence: CASSQDKGQSWQFF. The CDR3 nucleotides are TGCGCCAGCAGCCAAGACAAGGGTCAGAGCTGGCAGTTCTTC.